What follows are 29 T cell receptor beta chains derived from one specimen sequenced in a study of response to subunit inactivated influenza vaccine. TCRdb re-derived calls from the RT-PCR reads in MiXCR, one entry per CDR3 protein. Of about 240,000 distinct CDR3 sequences listed, 10% to 15% were seen once; the top ten hold approximately 8.4%. The material sequenced was non-naive T cells sorted from PBMCs, taken roughly 2 weeks before vaccination. The source is a man aged 45-65 years who received an inactivated influenza vaccine.

This clonotype was found many times. This chain joins TRBV27 and TRBJ2-1; D call uncertain. The CDR3 sequence is 13 residues long. CDR1 and CDR2 (germline): MNHEY, SMNVEV (reference sequence). Deletions cut 0 bases from V and 7 bases from J, with 7 bases between. CDR3 nucleotide sequence: TGTGCCAGCAGTTTATCCCACCGGAATGAGCAGTTCTTC. Amino acids: CASSLSHRNEQFF.

This clonotype was detected only a few times. This chain joins TRBV15 and TRBJ2-5; no clear D. CDR1 and CDR2 (germline): LNHNV, YYDKDF (reference sequence). This CDR3 has 13 residues. V was clipped by 0 bases and J by 4 bases, with 6 bases between them. The CDR3 nucleotides read TGTGCCACCAGCAGAGAACGAAGAGAGACCCAGTACTTC. As protein: CATSRERRETQYF.

For this clonotype: One end of the junction fails to match germline, which may point to a read error. This chain's CDR3 is CCANGPGLPNYGYTF. CDR3 in DNA: TGCTGTGCCAATGGTCCGGGCTTGCCTAACTATGGCTACACCTTC. V usage is TRBV20-1 and J usage is TRBJ1-2, with D unclear. Per germline, CDR1 DFQATT and CDR2 SNEGSKA (reference sequence). This CDR3 is 15 amino acids long.

The rearrangement joins TRBV29-1 to TRBJ2-3, with 8 positions matching TRBD1. Germline lookup yields CDR1 SQVTM and CDR2 ANQGSEA. The CDR3 length is 14 residues. The ends lost 1 base at V and 6 bases at J; junction bases unmatched: 6. The CDR3 loop reads CSVEARGRRDTQYF. The DNA of the CDR3 is TGCAGCGTTGAAGCCAGGGGGCGTCGGGATACGCAGTATTTT.

The chain employs TRBV28 and TRBJ2-5; D is unresolved. Germline CDR1 MDHEN, CDR2 SYDVKM. Trimming took 5 bases from V and 3 from J, leaving 10 bases between them. The CDR3 is 13 amino acids. CDR3 DNA: TGTGCCAGCAGTGAGATAGTCGAAGAGACCCAGTACTTC. This gives the protein CASSEIVEETQYF.

This clonotype was observed a few times. The rearrangement uses TRBV7-2 and TRBJ1-2; D gene ambiguous. The CDR3 spans 15 residues. Trimming stripped 5 bases from V and 4 bases from J, with 17 bases between. Germline CDR1 SGHTA, CDR2 FQGNSA. CDR3 region: CASSPAPVLSYGYTF. CDR3 in DNA: TGTGCCAGCAGCCCCGCGCCCGTGCTATCCTATGGCTACACCTTC.

A few counts support this clonotype. The chain uses TRBV25-1 and TRBJ2-1; 12 bases agree with TRBD2. V gave up 1 base and J gave up 6 bases; unmatched junction bases: 7. The CDR3 is made up of 17 amino acids. Germline loops: CDR1 MGHDK, CDR2 SYGVNS. The chain's CDR3 is CASSESWGLAGLNEQFF. The CDR3 DNA follows: TGTGCCAGCAGTGAATCCTGGGGACTAGCGGGCCTCAATGAGCAGTTCTTC.

This clonotype was picked up many times. The chain uses TRBV9 and TRBJ2-2; the D is unclear. This CDR3 has 15 residues. V lost 2 bases and J lost 0, with 8 bases in between. Germline-derived CDR1 and CDR2 are SGDLS and YYNGEE. The CDR3 bases are TGTGCCAGCAGCGTCGAGCGCTCGAACACCGGGGAGCTGTTTTTT. Its translation: CASSVERSNTGELFF.

The V call is TRBV5-1, the J call TRBJ2-5, with 9 bases identical to TRBD1. Looked up from germline, CDR1 is SGHRS and CDR2 is YFSETQ. V lost 0 bases, J lost 5 bases, and 8 bases stayed unmatched. The CDR3 runs to 16 residues. DNA of the CDR3: TGCGCCAGCAGCTTGGAACAGGGGGCCCCCAGGGAGACCCAGTACTTC. Residues: CASSLEQGAPRETQYF.

V is TRBV28 and J is TRBJ2-4; 11 bases agree with TRBD2. The germline V gene encodes CDR1 MDHEN and CDR2 SYDVKM. This CDR3 spans 13 amino acids. J was trimmed by 10 bases and V by 8 bases; bases with no gene match: 7. Here the CDR3 reads CASGLAGGLIQYF. CDR3 DNA: TGTGCCAGCGGATTAGCGGGAGGGTTAATTCAGTACTTC.

This rearrangement joins TRBV20-1 to TRBJ2-7, with D possibly TRBD1 on 5 matching bases. Germline V gene lookup returns CDR1 DFQATT and CDR2 SNEGSKA (reference sequence). This CDR3 spans 14 amino acids. V was cut by 3 bases and J by 2 bases, with 14 bases left in between. The CDR3 protein is CSARYPQGPYEQYF. The DNA for the CDR3 is TGCAGTGCTAGGTATCCGCAGGGCCCCTACGAGCAGTACTTC.

This clonotype has a handful of counts. V is TRBV14 and J is TRBJ2-2, with 7 bases identical to TRBD2. Germline lookup yields CDR1 SGHDN and CDR2 FVKESK. This CDR3 spans 17 amino acids. Losses at the gene ends were 5 bases for V and 0 bases for J; bases not matched to a gene: 9. CDR3 sequence reads: CASSEVGGVANTGELFF. In nucleotides, the CDR3 is TGTGCCAGCAGCGAAGTTGGGGGGGTCGCGAACACCGGGGAGCTGTTTTTT.

The CDR3 DNA reads as TGTGCCAGCAGGGACTTCTCTGGAAACACCATATATTTT. This gives the protein CASRDFSGNTIYF. The V call is TRBV12-3 or TRBV12-4, the J call TRBJ1-3; D gene uncertain. V gave up 6 bases and J gave up 0 bases, with 6 bases separating them. This CDR3 is 13 amino acids long.

The table lists this clonotype with a few counts. The chain employs TRBV5-6 and TRBJ1-2; no definite D call. This CDR3 contains 12 residues. Germline lookup yields CDR1 SGHDT and CDR2 YYEEEE. Trimming removed 6 bases from V and 7 bases from J, with 13 bases in between. The CDR3 bases are TGTGCCAGCACCTCCGCCCTGGGTGGCTACACCTTC. It codes for CASTSALGGYTF. Full variable domain (remainder filled in from reference TRBV5-6 and TRBJ1-2): DAGVTQSPTHLIKTRGQQVTLRCSPKSGHDTVSWYQQALGQGPQFIFQYYEEEERQRGNFPDRFSGHQFPNYSSELNVNALLLGDSALYLCASTSALGGYTFGSGTRLTVV.

This clonotype showed up many times. The chain carries TRBV7-9 and TRBJ2-7, with 12 bases matching TRBD2. V trimming: 5 bases; J trimming: 4 bases; junction bases outside the gene matches: 6. Germline V gene data show CDR1 as SEHNR and CDR2 as FQNEAQ (reference sequence). The CDR3 has 15 amino acids. The DNA of the CDR3 is TGTGCCAGCAGCCCACTAGCGGGGGGTCTATACGAGCAGTACTTC. It is translated as CASSPLAGGLYEQYF.

The chain carries TRBV14 and TRBJ1-6; weak D call: TRBD1 (5 bases). With 0 bases removed from V and 9 bases from J, the gap between germline ends came to 9 bases. The germline V gene has CDR1 SGHDN and CDR2 FVKESK. The CDR3 consists of 14 residues. The CDR3 spells CASSQEAGSSPLHF. The CDR3 DNA reads as TGTGCCAGCAGCCAAGAGGCAGGGAGTTCACCCCTCCACTTT.

This clonotype was counted ten times or more. The chain joins TRBV7-8 to TRBJ1-5, with D possibly being TRBD1 (5 bases). The V and J ends lost 3 bases and 0 bases respectively, with 15 bases between them. The CDR3 has 17 residues. Germline CDR1 and CDR2: SGHVS and FQNEAQ. The CDR3 spells CASSLTGGPYSNQPQHF. Here the CDR3 DNA reads TGTGCCAGCAGCTTGACTGGGGGACCGTATAGCAATCAGCCCCAGCATTTT.

A few counts support this clonotype. V and J are TRBV29-1 and TRBJ2-5; D might be TRBD2 (5 bases). The CDR3 is made up of 13 amino acids. Trimming cost V 1 base and J 5 bases, with 11 bases left between them. Germline V CDR1 and CDR2: SQVTM, ANQGSEA. The CDR3 coding sequence is TGCAGCGTTGAAGCCACCCCGGGGGAGACCCAGTACTTC. It yields the protein CSVEATPGETQYF.

Ten or more counts support this clonotype. The chain recombines TRBV28 with TRBJ2-2, with D hard to call. The germline V gene has CDR1 MDHEN and CDR2 SYDVKM. The CDR3 contains 11 residues. Trimming removed 3 bases from V and 12 bases from J, with 8 bases in between. The CDR3 DNA reads TGTGCCAGCAGTTTTTCAGAAAAGCTGTTTTTT. This gives the protein CASSFSEKLFF.

This clonotype was counted at least ten times. This sequence joins TRBV12-3 or TRBV12-4 and TRBJ2-7; D gene uncertain. V was clipped by 5 bases and J by 4 bases, with 15 bases between them. CDR3 size: 14 residues. CDR3 in amino acids: CASSPGSRAYEQYF. As DNA, the CDR3 is TGTGCCAGCAGTCCCGGCTCGCGTGCGTACGAGCAGTACTTC.

The chain has TRBV18 and TRBJ2-1; possible D gene TRBD1, 6 bases. V lost 8 bases and J lost 0, with 11 bases in between. Per germline, CDR1 KGHSH and CDR2 LQKENI. This CDR3 region has 14 residues. The CDR3 sequence is CASTGQYSYNEQFF. The CDR3 region has the DNA TGTGCCAGCACCGGACAGTACTCCTACAATGAGCAGTTCTTC.

Details on this clonotype: A much larger clone lies one base from this, so it may be a read error. This rearrangement joins TRBV3-1 to TRBJ2-1; D call uncertain. CDR1 and CDR2 (germline): LGHDT, YNNKEL (reference sequence). The CDR3 contains 14 residues. The V end lost 0 bases, the J end lost 7 bases, and 10 bases lay between the germline ends. In DNA form, the CDR3 reads TGTGCCAGCAGCCAAGATACGCAACCGAATGAGCAGTTCTTC. Translating it yields CASSQDTQPNEQFF.

The J gene is TRBJ2-1, the V gene TRBV6-5; 9 bases are shared with TRBD2. This CDR3 is 16 amino acids long. Looked up from germline, CDR1 is MNHEY and CDR2 is SVGAGI. V was clipped by 0 bases and J by 5 bases; unmatched bases: 5. This CDR3 is CASSYSHLAGNNEQFF. The DNA for the CDR3 is TGTGCCAGCAGTTACTCCCATCTAGCGGGAAACAATGAGCAGTTCTTC.

The chain joins TRBV7-2 to TRBJ2-1; TRBD1 matches 9 bases. The CDR3 runs 15 residues. The germline V gene has CDR1 SGHTA and CDR2 FQGNSA. The junction had 17 bases not matched to a gene; V was cut back by 6 bases and J by 14 bases. The CDR3 sequence is CASRPTGQGRLGKFF. Written as DNA, the CDR3 is TGTGCCAGCAGGCCTACGGGACAGGGACGTCTTGGGAAGTTCTTC.

At least ten counts were recorded for this clonotype. This chain connects TRBV29-1 to TRBJ1-5; 10 bases align to TRBD1. Germline lookup yields CDR1 SQVTM and CDR2 ANQGSEA. After removal of 4 bases from V and 0 bases from J, the junction contained 3 bases not matched to a gene. The CDR3 contains 15 residues. The CDR3 DNA reads TGCAGCGTTGCCGGGACAGGGGCTAGCAATCAGCCCCAGCATTTT. Translation gives CSVAGTGASNQPQHF.

The CDR3 DNA follows: TGTGCCAGCAGCCCCCGGTTTAATGAAGGGCAGTTCTTC. It codes for CASSPRFNEGQFF. The V and J genes are TRBV7-6 and TRBJ2-1; unclear D gene. This CDR3 contains 13 residues. V dropped 5 bases and J dropped 12 bases, with 17 bases sitting between them. The germline V gene has CDR1 SGHVS and CDR2 FNYEAQ.

The J gene is TRBJ2-1, the V gene TRBV7-2, with 7 positions matching TRBD2. Per the germline V gene, CDR1 is SGHTA and CDR2 is FQGNSA. After removal of 3 bases from V and 3 bases from J, the junction contained 8 bases not matched to a gene. The CDR3 length is 16 residues. This CDR3 reads CASSLNSGASYNEQFF. CDR3 bases: TGTGCCAGCAGCTTGAACAGCGGGGCCAGCTACAATGAGCAGTTCTTC.

The V gene is TRBV20-1, the J gene TRBJ2-2; TRBD2 matches 11 bases. J lost 7 bases, V lost 0 bases, and 13 bases had no gene match. CDR3 size: 18 residues. The germline V gene has CDR1 DFQATT and CDR2 SNEGSKA (reference sequence). CDR3: CSARDGASGGTLGGELFF. DNA of the CDR3: TGCAGTGCTAGAGATGGGGCTAGCGGGGGGACCTTAGGCGGGGAGCTGTTTTTT.

This clonotype showed up just a few times. V is TRBV18 and J is TRBJ2-6; tentative D call: TRBD1 (6 bases). Trimming removed 8 bases from V and 0 bases from J, with 17 bases in between. This CDR3 has 17 residues. CDR1 KGHSH and CDR2 LQKENI come from the germline V gene. The CDR3 coding sequence is TGTGCCAGCGCAAACAGGGCTCCCGGCTCTGGGGCCAACGTCCTGACTTTC. Protein sequence: CASANRAPGSGANVLTF.